The entry below describes one T cell receptor (beta chain). Antigen specificity is unknown. Carrying UMI labels, the TRB cDNA libraries were prepared through 5' RACE. TCRdb re-called the 5' RACE reads and gives one entry per CDR3 protein, without DNA. The sample holds 100,000 to 150,000 distinct CDR3 sequences. Naive CD8+ T cells showed CD45RO-CCR7+CD27+CD95-. This sample is drawn from a study of CXCR3-negative and CXCR3-positive naive CD8 T cells. Regarding the study as a whole: CXCR3 expression dropped partially after cryopreservation, and most assays relied on fresh PBMCs.

The CDR3 spans 15 residues. Germline V gene data show CDR1 as SQVTM and CDR2 as ANQGSEA. The source is a human donor in good health. Some clones in this sample may be carry-over from other donors' samples. The rearrangement uses TRBV29-1 and TRBJ2-7; TCRdb lists TRBD2, though no DNA is available to test this call. The sample taken for sequencing was naive CXCR3- CD8+ T cells from blood. Indicated subset: CD45RO-CCR7+CD27+CD95- naive CD8+ T cells lacking CXCR3 (TNR3-). The CDR3 is CSVVDTDSHGHEQYF.